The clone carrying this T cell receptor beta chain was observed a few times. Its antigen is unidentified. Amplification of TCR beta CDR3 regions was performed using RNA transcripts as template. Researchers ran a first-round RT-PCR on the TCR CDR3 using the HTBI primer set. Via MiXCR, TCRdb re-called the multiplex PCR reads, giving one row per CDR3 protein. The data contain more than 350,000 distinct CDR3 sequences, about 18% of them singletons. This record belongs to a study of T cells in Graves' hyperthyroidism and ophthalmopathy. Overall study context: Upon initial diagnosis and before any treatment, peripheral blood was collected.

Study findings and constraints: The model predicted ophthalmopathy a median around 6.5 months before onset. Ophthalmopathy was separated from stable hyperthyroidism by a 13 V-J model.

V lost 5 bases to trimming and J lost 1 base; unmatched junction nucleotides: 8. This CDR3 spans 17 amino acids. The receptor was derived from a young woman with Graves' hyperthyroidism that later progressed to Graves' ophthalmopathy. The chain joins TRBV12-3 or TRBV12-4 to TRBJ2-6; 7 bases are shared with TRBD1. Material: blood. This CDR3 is CASSLVQGYSGANVLTF. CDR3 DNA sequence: TGTGCCAGCAGTCTCGTACAGGGGTATTCTGGGGCCAACGTCCTGACTTTC.